A selection of T cell receptor beta chains follows, all from one sample in a study of cytomegalovirus exposure and HLA in healthy donors. Method: immunoSEQ multiplex PCR; TCRdb's copy keeps in-frame clones and lacks some. In the table there are 110,000 or so clones, roughly 80% of which are singletons. Sample: PBMCs. Every receptor here comes from a woman in her 30s in good health and CMV-seropositive. CDR3s include the opening cysteine and the closing phenylalanine or tryptophan. A D gene is named only where the DNA matches it firmly. Some rows mark clone size as missing; the rest say once, few, many or name a class of expanded clone.

v_call: TRBV18; d_call: NA; j_call: TRBJ2-5; clone_size: once; cdr3_aa: CASSPTVEGETQYF; cdr3_nt: TGTGCCAGCTCACCCACCGTGGAGGGAGAGACCCAGTACTTC
v_call: TRBV2; d_call: NA; j_call: TRBJ2-7; clone_size: NA; cdr3_aa: CASSEIGAVAYEQYF; cdr3_nt: TGTGCCAGCAGTGAAATAGGGGCAGTAGCCTACGAGCAGTACTTC
v_call: TRBV19; d_call: NA; j_call: TRBJ2-2; clone_size: NA; cdr3_aa: CASSRPWGAGVTGELFF; cdr3_nt: TGTGCCAGTAGTCGACCGTGGGGAGCTGGGGTCACCGGGGAACTGTTTTTT
v_call: TRBV5-6; d_call: NA; j_call: TRBJ1-1; clone_size: NA; cdr3_aa: CASSLFGGSTEAFF; cdr3_nt: TGTGCCAGCAGCTTGTTCGGGGGGTCCACTGAAGCTTTCTTT
v_call: TRBV6-9; d_call: NA; j_call: TRBJ1-4; clone_size: few; cdr3_aa: CASSYLDAAGEKLFF; cdr3_nt: TGTGCCAGCAGTTACCTCGACGCGGCGGGAGAAAAACTGTTTTTT
v_call: TRBV19; d_call: TRBD1; j_call: TRBJ1-3; clone_size: NA; cdr3_aa: CASSPNRGVGNTIYF; cdr3_nt: TGTGCCAGTAGTCCAAACAGGGGAGTCGGAAACACCATATATTTT
v_call: TRBV18; d_call: NA; j_call: TRBJ2-7; clone_size: NA; cdr3_aa: CASSPKLGGGEQYF; cdr3_nt: TGTGCCAGCTCACCAAAACTGGGAGGGGGTGAGCAGTACTTC
v_call: TRBV27; d_call: TRBD1; j_call: TRBJ1-5; clone_size: few; cdr3_aa: CASSLEGALNQPQHF; cdr3_nt: TGTGCCAGCAGTTTAGAGGGGGCACTCAATCAGCCCCAGCATTTT
v_call: TRBV5-1; d_call: NA; j_call: TRBJ2-2; clone_size: NA; cdr3_aa: CASSLELANTGELFF; cdr3_nt: TGCGCCAGCAGCTTGGAACTAGCGAACACCGGGGAGCTGTTTTTT
v_call: TRBV11-3; d_call: NA; j_call: TRBJ2-7; clone_size: NA; cdr3_aa: CASSLLGCAYEQYF; cdr3_nt: TGTGCCAGCAGCTTACTCGGTTGTGCCTACGAGCAGTACTTC
v_call: TRBV9; d_call: NA; j_call: TRBJ1-1; clone_size: NA; cdr3_aa: CASSVEPGEITEAFF; cdr3_nt: TGTGCCAGCAGCGTAGAACCAGGGGAGATCACTGAAGCTTTCTTT
v_call: TRBV5-5; d_call: TRBD1; j_call: TRBJ1-4; clone_size: NA; cdr3_aa: CASSRRQGVTNEKLFF; cdr3_nt: TGTGCCAGCAGCCGACGACAGGGGGTCACTAATGAAAAACTGTTTTTT
v_call: TRBV5-6; d_call: TRBD1; j_call: TRBJ1-2; clone_size: NA; cdr3_aa: CASKTGYYGYTF; cdr3_nt: TGTGCCAGTAAGACAGGGTACTATGGCTACACCTTC
v_call: TRBV2; d_call: TRBD2; j_call: TRBJ2-5; clone_size: once; cdr3_aa: CASSAAGGQETQYF; cdr3_nt: TGTGCCAGCAGCGCAGCGGGGGGCCAAGAGACCCAGTACTTC
v_call: TRBV28; d_call: TRBD2; j_call: TRBJ2-1; clone_size: NA; cdr3_aa: CASKSAGGVYNEQFF; cdr3_nt: TGTGCCAGCAAGTCAGCGGGAGGTGTCTACAATGAGCAGTTCTTC
v_call: TRBV6-6; d_call: NA; j_call: TRBJ2-3; clone_size: NA; cdr3_aa: CASSSQGVDTQYF; cdr3_nt: TGTGCCAGCAGTTCCCAGGGTGTAGATACGCAGTATTTT
v_call: TRBV7-3; d_call: TRBD2; j_call: TRBJ2-7; clone_size: NA; cdr3_aa: CASSLNPSGSGEQYF; cdr3_nt: TGTGCCAGCAGCTTAAACCCTAGCGGATCCGGCGAGCAGTACTTC
v_call: TRBV11-3; d_call: TRBD1; j_call: TRBJ1-1; clone_size: few; cdr3_aa: CASSFGQGREAFF; cdr3_nt: TGTGCCAGCAGCTTCGGACAGGGGCGTGAAGCTTTCTTT
v_call: TRBV19; d_call: TRBD1; j_call: TRBJ1-2; clone_size: few; cdr3_aa: CASSPGTGYGYTF; cdr3_nt: TGTGCCAGTAGTCCGGGGACAGGGTATGGCTACACCTTC
v_call: TRBV5-6; d_call: TRBD2; j_call: TRBJ2-1; clone_size: NA; cdr3_aa: CASSFSTGGAQYEQFF; cdr3_nt: TGTGCCAGCAGCTTTAGTACGGGAGGGGCTCAGTATGAGCAGTTCTTC
v_call: TRBV10-3; d_call: NA; j_call: TRBJ1-5; clone_size: NA; cdr3_aa: CAISEVDQPQHF; cdr3_nt: TGTGCCATCAGTGAGGTCGATCAGCCCCAGCATTTT
v_call: TRBV9; d_call: TRBD2; j_call: TRBJ2-1; clone_size: once; cdr3_aa: CASSELAGATYNEQFF; cdr3_nt: TGTGCCAGCAGCGAACTAGCGGGGGCTACTTACAATGAGCAGTTCTTC